The rows below give T cell receptor beta chains drawn from one sample of a study of cytomegalovirus exposure and HLA in healthy donors. Sequencing was performed with immunoSEQ multiplex PCR; in TCRdb, only in-frame clones are kept and a portion is missing. The sample lists 150,000 to 200,000 clones, roughly 73% occurring once. Sequencing was done on a sample of PBMCs. These TCRs come from a woman aged 40 to 50 in good health and CMV-seropositive. The CDR3 runs from the conserved cysteine through the conserved F or W. Each record gives: V gene, D gene, J gene, clone size, CDR3 DNA, CDR3 protein. D genes are given only for firm matches. Size values are once, few and many counts, or a class for expanded clones, and some rows have none.

TRBV30	TRBD2	TRBJ2-1	-	TGTGCCTGGAGTGGTGGGAGGGCTTTGAATGAGCAGTTCTTC	CAWSGGRALNEQFF
TRBV14	TRBD1	TRBJ2-7	-	TGTGCCAGCAGCCAAGATGTAGGACAGGGGGTTAGCGAGCAGTACTTC	CASSQDVGQGVSEQYF
TRBV7-3	TRBD2	TRBJ2-1	-	TGTGCCAGCAGCTTATTAGCGGGCTCAAATGAGCAGTTCTTC	CASSLLAGSNEQFF
TRBV30	TRBD1	TRBJ2-7	-	TGTGCCTGGAGTTCGAGGACAGGGGGCCACGAGCAGTACTTC	CAWSSRTGGHEQYF
TRBV9	-	TRBJ1-1	-	TGTGCCAGCAGCGTAGCAGGGGAAGGGGACACTGAAGCTTTCTTT	CASSVAGEGDTEAFF
TRBV28	-	TRBJ1-5	-	TGTGCCAGCACCGCCCAGCAGGGGCGCAATCAGCCCCAGCATTTT	CASTAQQGRNQPQHF
TRBV9	-	TRBJ2-2	-	TGTGCCAGCAGCCCCACGGTGGCCGGGGAGCTGTTTTTT	CASSPTVAGELFF
TRBV27	-	TRBJ1-1	few	TGTGCCAGCACCGAGACAGGAGGAGCCACTGAAGCTTTCTTT	CASTETGGATEAFF
TRBV4-1	-	TRBJ2-4	few	TGCGCCAGCAGCCAAGATGCCGCGGGGAGTCAGAACATTCAGTACTTC	CASSQDAAGSQNIQYF
TRBV7-2	-	TRBJ2-7	few	TGTGCCAGCAGCCTAACCGGGAGATACGAGCAGTACTTC	CASSLTGRYEQYF
TRBV4-1	-	TRBJ1-4	-	TGCGCCAGCAGCCCGAGAGGGGGTAATGAAAAACTGTTTTTT	CASSPRGGNEKLFF
TRBV2	-	TRBJ2-1	-	TGTGCCAGCATCCCTCGACAGAACTCCTACAATGAGCAGTTCTTC	CASIPRQNSYNEQFF
TRBV9	TRBD2	TRBJ2-3	once	TGTGCCAGCAGCGTGGGGTTAGCGGGAGGGCCGAGCACAGATACGCAGTATTTT	CASSVGLAGGPSTDTQYF
TRBV19	-	TRBJ2-1	once	TGTGCCAGTAGTCCCCGGGGTTACAATGAGCAGTTCTTC	CASSPRGYNEQFF
TRBV13	TRBD2	TRBJ2-3	-	TGTGCCAGCAGCCTAGGGACTAGCGGGAGGGCCGTTGGAGATACGCAGTATTTT	CASSLGTSGRAVGDTQYF
TRBV5-1	TRBD1	TRBJ1-3	-	TGCGCCAGCAGCCCGGGGACAGCATTCAACTCTGGAAACACCATATATTTT	CASSPGTAFNSGNTIYF
TRBV19	TRBD1	TRBJ2-7	-	TGTGCCAGTAGTAAAAAGGGACAGGGGGTGGATGAGCAGTACTTC	CASSKKGQGVDEQYF
TRBV6-1	TRBD1	TRBJ2-5	-	TGTGCCAGCAGTCCTACAGGGGCCCAAGAGACCCAGTACTTC	CASSPTGAQETQYF
TRBV28	-	TRBJ1-5	-	TGTGCCAGCAGTTTGTTTCGCGGGGGTCAGCCCCAGCATTTT	CASSLFRGGQPQHF
TRBV6-7	TRBD1	TRBJ2-4	-	TGTGCCAGCAGGTTACCCGGGACAGGGTTCGAGGCCGCCAAAAACATTCAGTACTTC	CASRLPGTGFEAAKNIQYF
TRBV7-9	TRBD1	TRBJ2-7	-	TGTGCCAGCAGTCCCGGACAGGGGAACGAGCAGTACTTC	CASSPGQGNEQYF
TRBV6-5	TRBD1	TRBJ1-1	-	TGTGCCAGCAGGGCCGGGACAGGGTTCACTGAAGCTTTCTTT	CASRAGTGFTEAFF
TRBV11-2	TRBD2	TRBJ2-7	few	TGTGCCAGCAGACCAGCGGGAGGAACCTACGAGCAGTACTTC	CASRPAGGTYEQYF
TRBV19	-	TRBJ1-3	-	TGTGCCAGTAGCAGCAGGCAGCCCGACCTACGTGGAAACACCATATATTTT	CASSSRQPDLRGNTIYF
TRBV28	TRBD1	TRBJ1-2	few	TGTGCCAGCAGTTTAGGACAGGGAAACTATGGCTACACCTTC	CASSLGQGNYGYTF
TRBV30	-	TRBJ1-2	-	TGTGCCTGGAGTGTACGAGAGAGGGGGTTATATGGCTACACCTTC	CAWSVRERGLYGYTF
TRBV2	-	TRBJ1-2	once	TGTGCCAGCCGACGGGAACTCACGGATGGGCATGGCTACACCTTC	CASRRELTDGHGYTF
TRBV2	-	TRBJ1-1	-	TGTGCCAGCAGTGAAGGGGACTCGGGGCCCGAAGCTTTCTTT	CASSEGDSGPEAFF
TRBV4-2	-	TRBJ1-5	-	TGTGCCAGCAGCCAACGAGACAGTAGCAATCAGCCCCAGCATTTT	CASSQRDSSNQPQHF
TRBV4-1	-	TRBJ2-7	-	TGCGCCAGCAGCCACACAAGCGGCGCGGGGTACGAGCAGTACTTC	CASSHTSGAGYEQYF
TRBV27	TRBD1	TRBJ1-5	-	TGTGCCAGCAGTTCCGGGACAGGGGTCTATGGCAATCAGCCCCAGCATTTT	CASSSGTGVYGNQPQHF
TRBV18	TRBD1	TRBJ1-6	-	TGTGCCAGCTCACAACTATCGGGACAGCATAATTCACCCCTCCACTTT	CASSQLSGQHNSPLHF
TRBV5-1	TRBD1	TRBJ1-1	-	TGCGCCAGCAGCTCGTTGGACAGGGACACTGAAGCTTTCTTT	CASSSLDRDTEAFF
TRBV30	-	TRBJ2-7	-	TGTGCCTGGAGTGCCACAGGTTTCGGCGGCGAGCAGTACTTC	CAWSATGFGGEQYF
TRBV11-3	-	TRBJ2-2	-	TGTGCCAGCAGCTCAACAGGGTTCACCGGGGAGCTGTTTTTT	CASSSTGFTGELFF
TRBV15	TRBD2	TRBJ2-3	-	TGTGCCACCGCGCTCAGCGGGAGGTCCCTGATCAGCACAGATACGCAGTATTTT	CATALSGRSLISTDTQYF
TRBV23-1	TRBD1	TRBJ2-7	-	TGCGCCAGCAGGGGACAGCCCGACTACGAGCAGTACTTC	CASRGQPDYEQYF
TRBV28	TRBD1	TRBJ1-2	-	TGTGCCAGCCTACTCACAGGGGCAGAGGGCTACACCTTC	CASLLTGAEGYTF
TRBV19	-	TRBJ2-1	-	TGTGCCAGTAGTATTCGAGACAGACCCTTTGATGAGCAGTTCTTC	CASSIRDRPFDEQFF
TRBV25-1	-	TRBJ2-7	-	TGTGCCAGCAGTGGGAACTACGAGCAGTACTTC	CASSGNYEQYF
TRBV19	TRBD1	TRBJ1-2	-	TGTGCCAGTATTCCAAGACAGGGATTAGAGGGCTACACCTTC	CASIPRQGLEGYTF
TRBV9	TRBD1	TRBJ2-3	-	TGTGCCAGCAGCGTAGCAAAGGACAGGGTGCCCACAGATACGCAGTATTTT	CASSVAKDRVPTDTQYF
TRBV7-9	-	TRBJ2-5	-	TGTGCCAGCAGCTTAGCGCTTCCTAGGTGGGAGTACTTC	CASSLALPRWEYF
TRBV28	TRBD1	TRBJ1-2	-	TGTGCCAGCCGGCGATCGGGACAGGGTTTGGATGGCTACACCTTC	CASRRSGQGLDGYTF
TRBV7-7	TRBD1	TRBJ2-7	-	TGTGCTAGCAGCTTACGGACAGGGCCGTTGGGGGAGCAGTACTTC	CASSLRTGPLGEQYF
TRBV18	TRBD1	TRBJ2-3	-	TGTGCCAGTCTTCTTTCTCCCGGACAGGGAACAGATACGCAGTATTTT	CASLLSPGQGTDTQYF
TRBV6-6	TRBD1	TRBJ2-7	-	TGTGCCAGCAGTTACTCCTTGGCAGGGGGCGGGTACGAGCAGTACTTC	CASSYSLAGGGYEQYF
TRBV28	TRBD1	TRBJ2-7	-	TGTGCCAGCAGTTTAGAGGGACAGGGATCCTACGAGCAGTACTTC	CASSLEGQGSYEQYF
TRBV4-3	TRBD1	TRBJ2-1	-	TGCGCCAGCAGCCAGGATACCGGGACAGGGTACATGAATGAGCAGTTCTTC	CASSQDTGTGYMNEQFF
TRBV2	-	TRBJ1-4	-	TGTGCCAGCAGCAAAATAGCAACTAATGAAAAACTGTTTTTT	CASSKIATNEKLFF
TRBV7-9	TRBD2	TRBJ2-7	-	TGTGCCAGCAGCCGGGGACTAGCGGGAGTCGACGAGCAGTACTTC	CASSRGLAGVDEQYF